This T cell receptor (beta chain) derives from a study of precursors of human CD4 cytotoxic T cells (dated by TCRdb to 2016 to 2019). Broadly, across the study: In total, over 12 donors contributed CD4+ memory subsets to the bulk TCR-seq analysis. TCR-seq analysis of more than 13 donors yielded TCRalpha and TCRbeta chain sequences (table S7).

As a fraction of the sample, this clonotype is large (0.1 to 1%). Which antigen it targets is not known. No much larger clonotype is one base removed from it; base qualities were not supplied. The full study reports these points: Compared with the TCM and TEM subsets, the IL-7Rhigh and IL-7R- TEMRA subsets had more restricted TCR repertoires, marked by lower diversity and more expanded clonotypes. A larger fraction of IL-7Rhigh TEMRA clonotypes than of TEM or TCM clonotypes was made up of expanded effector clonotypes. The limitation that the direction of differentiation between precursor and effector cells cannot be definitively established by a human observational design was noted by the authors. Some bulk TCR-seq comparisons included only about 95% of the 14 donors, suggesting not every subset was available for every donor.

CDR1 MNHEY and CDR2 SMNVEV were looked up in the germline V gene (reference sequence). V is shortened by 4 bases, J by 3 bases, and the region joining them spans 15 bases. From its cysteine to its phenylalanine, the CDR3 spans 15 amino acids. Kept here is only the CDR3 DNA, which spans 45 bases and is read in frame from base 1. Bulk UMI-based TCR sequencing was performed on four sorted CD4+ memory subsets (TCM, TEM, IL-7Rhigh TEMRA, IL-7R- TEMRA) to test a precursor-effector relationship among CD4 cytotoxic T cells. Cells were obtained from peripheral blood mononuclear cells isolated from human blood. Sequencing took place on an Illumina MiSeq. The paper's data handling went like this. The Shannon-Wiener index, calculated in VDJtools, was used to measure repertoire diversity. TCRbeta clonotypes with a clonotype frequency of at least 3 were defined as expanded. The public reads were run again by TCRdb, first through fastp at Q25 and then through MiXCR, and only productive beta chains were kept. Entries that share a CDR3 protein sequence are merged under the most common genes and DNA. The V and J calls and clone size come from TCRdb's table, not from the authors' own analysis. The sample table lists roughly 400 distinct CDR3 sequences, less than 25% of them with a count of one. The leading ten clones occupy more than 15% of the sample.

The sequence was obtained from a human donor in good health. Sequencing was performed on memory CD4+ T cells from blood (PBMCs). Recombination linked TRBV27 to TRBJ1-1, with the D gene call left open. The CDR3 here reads CASSSYAAGDTEAFF. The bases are TGTGCCAGCAGTTCTTATGCGGCCGGGGACACTGAAGCTTTCTTT.